This passage covers 16 T cell receptor beta chains from one sample sequenced in a study of blood T cell repertoires in COVID-19 (dated by TCRdb to the early 2020s). The library was generated by the immunoSEQ multiplex PCR assay. TCRdb obtained this table from immuneACCESS and retained in-frame rearrangements with V and J assigned. These tables miss some clones; where compared with another copy, unresolved V genes account for less than half of the shortfall, and the remainder is unexplained. This sample comprises 150,000 to 160,000 clones, roughly 80% of them detected only once. 25% to 35% of the sample is taken by the ten largest. The specimen was peripheral blood. These receptors came from a woman aged 55-75 years with acute or convalescent COVID-19.

In DNA form, the CDR3 reads TGCGCCAGCACAAGACTAGCGGGGGGTACTTACAATGAGCAGTTCTTC. Protein product: CASTRLAGGTYNEQFF. This chain uses TRBV4-1 with TRBJ2-1; 13 positions match TRBD2. CDR3 length equals 16 residues. Germline V gene lookup returns CDR1 MGHRA and CDR2 YSYEKL. The ends lost 7 bases at V and 4 bases at J; junction bases unmatched: 7.

The rearrangement joins TRBV6-5 to TRBJ1-2; a weak D match, TRBD1 (6 bases). The CDR3 has 15 amino acids. V shed 5 bases and J shed 7 bases, with 20 bases lying between them. Germline lookup yields CDR1 MNHEY and CDR2 SVGAGI. For the CDR3, the DNA is TGTGCCAGCAGTAGCTTGGGACAAATCAGGGGTGGCTACACCTTC. It specifies CASSSLGQIRGGYTF.

The chain recombines TRBV30 with TRBJ1-2; 10 bases match TRBD1. This CDR3 is 12 amino acids long. The germline V gene encodes CDR1 GTSNPN and CDR2 SVGIG (reference sequence). V lost 1 base to trimming and J lost 8 bases; unmatched junction nucleotides: 1. The CDR3 coding sequence is TGTGCCTGGAGTGGGACAGGGGGAGGCTACACCTTC. Encoded protein: CAWSGTGGGYTF. The full variable domain, with the rest looked up from reference TRBV30 and TRBJ1-2, is SQTIHQWPATLVQPVGSPLSLECTVEGTSNPNLYWYRQAAGRGLQLLFYSVGIGQISSEVPQNLSASRPQDRQFILSSKKLLLSDSGFYLCAWSGTGGGYTFGSGTRLTVV.

The rearrangement joins TRBV6-1 to TRBJ1-1, with TRBD1 matching 7 bases. The germline V gene encodes CDR1 MNHNS and CDR2 SASEGT. This CDR3 is 19 amino acids long. V was pared by 1 base and J by 0 bases, with 14 bases of the junction left unmatched. The DNA for the CDR3 is TGTGCCAGCAGTGAAGAAATGAGATGGACAGGCCTTTTGAACACTGAAGCTTTCTTT. It translates to CASSEEMRWTGLLNTEAFF.

There are a few counts of this clone. The chain recombines TRBV24-1 with TRBJ2-3; 14 bases are shared with TRBD2. Germline lookup yields CDR1 KGHDR and CDR2 SFDVKD. This CDR3 has 18 residues. J lost 2 bases, V lost 4 bases, and 7 bases had no gene match. The CDR3 region is CATSDSGTSGGYTDTQYF. The CDR3 DNA is TGTGCCACCAGTGACTCTGGGACTAGCGGGGGATACACAGATACGCAGTATTTT.

The V gene is TRBV18, the J gene TRBJ1-6; 7 bases align to TRBD1. The CDR3 extends over 16 amino acids. Trimming took 1 base from V and 5 from J; bases not matched to a gene: 5. Germline values: CDR1 KGHSH, CDR2 LQKENI. Here the CDR3 DNA reads TGTGCCAGCTCACCACGGGCAGGGGGTGATAATTCACCCCTCCACTTT. This translates into CASSPRAGGDNSPLHF.

For this clone: This specimen includes other DNA sequences encoding the same CDR3. The chain is built from TRBV6-5 and TRBJ2-7; unclear D gene. This CDR3 has 14 amino acids. Trimming stripped 6 bases from V and 0 bases from J, with 12 bases between. Germline V gene sequence: CDR1 MNHEY, CDR2 SVGAGI. The CDR3 nucleotides read TGTGCCAGCAGGCGAGATCCTGCCTCCTACGAGCAGTACTTC. Translation gives CASRRDPASYEQYF.

This clone has only one observation. The rearrangement uses TRBV3-1 (or the pseudogene TRBV3-2) and TRBJ1-2; 8 positions agree with TRBD1. Germline CDR1 and CDR2: LGHDT and YNNKEL (reference sequence). With V trimmed by 4 bases and J by 11 bases, 15 bases remained unmatched. CDR3 length equals 15 residues. CDR3 in amino acids: CASSPRRTGSSRYTF. In DNA, the CDR3 is TGTGCCAGCAGCCCCCGAAGGACAGGGTCATCTCGATACACCTTC.

The genes are TRBV7-6 and TRBJ1-2; D is unresolved. The CDR3 is 15 residues long. Germline V lookup: CDR1 SGHVS, CDR2 FNYEAQ. Trimming took off 2 bases at V and 5 bases at J, with 15 bases between the two ends. CDR3 amino acids: CASSLYSGRGYGYTF. Written as DNA, the CDR3 is TGTGCCAGCAGCTTATATAGTGGAAGAGGATATGGCTACACCTTC. The full variable domain, its missing parts supplied by reference TRBV7-6 and TRBJ1-2, is GAGVSQSPRYKVTKRGQDVALRCDPISGHVSLYWYRQALGQGPEFLTYFNYEAQQDKSGLPNDRFSAERPEGSISTLTIQRTEQRDSAMYRCASSLYSGRGYGYTFGSGTRLTVV.

V is TRBV27 and J is TRBJ2-3; TRBD2 aligns across 9 bases. The CDR3 extends over 14 amino acids. Germline V CDR1 and CDR2: MNHEY, SMNVEV (reference sequence). Trimming took 4 bases from V and 1 from J; bases not matched to a gene: 0. This CDR3 is CASSSSGGTDTQYF. DNA for the CDR3: TGTGCCAGCAGTTCTAGCGGGGGCACAGATACGCAGTATTTT.

The J gene is TRBJ1-4, the V gene TRBV9; tentative D call: TRBD1 (5 bases). The CDR3 covers 15 residues. V dropped 0 bases and J dropped 7 bases, with 13 bases sitting between them. CDR1 and CDR2 from the germline V gene are SGDLS and YYNGEE. The CDR3 sequence is CASSVDVGAREKLFF. The CDR3 coding sequence is TGTGCCAGCAGCGTAGACGTAGGGGCCCGTGAAAAACTGTTTTTT. Together with reference TRBV9 and TRBJ1-4, the CDR3 gives the full variable domain: DSGVTQTPKHLITATGQRVTLRCSPRSGDLSVYWYQQSLDQGLQFLIQYYNGEERAKGNILERFSAQQFPDLHSELNLSSLELGDSALYFCASSVDVGAREKLFFGSGTQLSVL.

This clone was observed once. V and J are TRBV19 and TRBJ2-6, with D possibly being TRBD2 (6 bases). Germline-derived CDR1 and CDR2 are LNHDA and SQIVND (reference sequence). The V and J ends lost 3 bases and 2 bases respectively, with 11 bases between them. This CDR3 has 16 amino acids. The CDR3 spells CASSIPGVPGANVLTF. CDR3 DNA: TGTGCCAGTAGTATCCCGGGGGTACCTGGGGCCAACGTCCTGACTTTC.

This chain connects TRBV27 to TRBJ1-5, with 10 bases aligning to TRBD1. CDR1 and CDR2 (germline): MNHEY, SMNVEV (reference sequence). This CDR3 spans 15 amino acids. Trimming removed 6 bases from V and 3 bases from J; junction bases left unmatched: 5. The DNA of the CDR3 is TGTGCCAGCAGCCGGGACAGGGGAGACAATCAGCCCCAGCATTTT. Residues: CASSRDRGDNQPQHF.

This rearrangement joins TRBV7-9 to TRBJ1-1; no clear D. CDR1 is SEHNR and CDR2 is FQNEAQ in the germline V gene (reference sequence). V lost 3 bases and J lost 2, with 16 bases in between. This CDR3 contains 16 residues. CDR3: CASSFPAGRANTEAFF. In DNA form, the CDR3 reads TGTGCCAGCAGCTTCCCGGCGGGAAGAGCAAACACTGAAGCTTTCTTT.

The chain carries TRBV19 and TRBJ2-7; TRBD1 matches at 10 bases. Looked up from germline, CDR1 is LNHDA and CDR2 is SQIVND (reference sequence). V was pared by 0 bases and J by 3 bases, with 5 bases of the junction left unmatched. This CDR3 region has 16 residues. For the CDR3, the DNA is TGTGCCAGTAGTATAGACGACAGGGGGCGCCTCTACGAGCAGTACTTC. Translating it yields CASSIDDRGRLYEQYF.

The chain combines TRBV19 with TRBJ2-2; 10 bases align to TRBD2. The CDR3 contains 17 residues. The germline V gene encodes CDR1 LNHDA and CDR2 SQIVND (reference sequence). Losses at the gene ends were 6 bases for V and 6 bases for J; bases not matched to a gene: 13. The CDR3 region is CASRDTMSGGAPGELFF. The CDR3 DNA reads TGTGCCAGTAGAGACACAATGAGCGGGGGGGCCCCCGGGGAGCTGTTTTTT.